This TCR beta chain was sequenced in a study of yellow fever vaccine responses in identical twins. Whole-study results and caveats: Twins reportedly appeared to share part of their vaccine T cell response while keeping part individual.

TCRdb re-called the RT-PCR reads through MiXCR, storing one row per CDR3 protein. Of some 20,000 distinct CDR3 sequences in the sample, roughly 80% were seen once. Note on this clonotype: No antigen is known for it.

The germline V gene encodes CDR1 SGHAT and CDR2 FQDESV (reference sequence). Between the trimmed V and J ends, which lost 6 bases and 3 bases, there was a span of 11 bases. CDR3 size: 14 residues. The receptor was isolated from a woman aged 18-29 years who received the yellow fever vaccine. Sequencing was performed on T cells from blood (PBMCs), unsorted or a sorted subset (not recorded which), taken before or after yellow fever vaccination (not recorded which). The chain couples TRBV11-1 to TRBJ1-4, with D unresolved. CDR3 in DNA: TGTGCCAGCAGACGGGCGCGCCCTAATGAAAAACTGTTTTTT. This sequence encodes CASRRARPNEKLFF. The full variable domain, with the rest looked up from reference TRBV11-1 and TRBJ1-4, is EAEVAQSPRYKITEKSQAVAFWCDPISGHATLYWYRQILGQGPELLVQFQDESVVDDSQLPKDRFSAERLKGVDSTLKIQPAELGDSAMYLCASRRARPNEKLFFGSGTQLSVL.